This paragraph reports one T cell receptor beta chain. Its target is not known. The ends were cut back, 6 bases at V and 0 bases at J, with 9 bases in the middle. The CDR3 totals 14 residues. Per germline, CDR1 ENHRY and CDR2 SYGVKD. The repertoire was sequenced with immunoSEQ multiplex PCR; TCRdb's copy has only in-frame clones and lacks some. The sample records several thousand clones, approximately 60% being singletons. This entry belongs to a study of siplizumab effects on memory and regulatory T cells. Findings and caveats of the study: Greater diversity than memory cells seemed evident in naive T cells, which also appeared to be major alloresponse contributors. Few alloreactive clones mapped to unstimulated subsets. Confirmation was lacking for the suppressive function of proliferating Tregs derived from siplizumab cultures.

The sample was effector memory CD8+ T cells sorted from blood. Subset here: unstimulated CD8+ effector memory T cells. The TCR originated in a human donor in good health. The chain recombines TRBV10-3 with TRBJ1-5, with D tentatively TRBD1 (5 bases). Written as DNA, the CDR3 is TGTGCCATCAGGGGGGAGGGTAGCAATCAGCCCCAGCATTTT. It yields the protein CAIRGEGSNQPQHF.